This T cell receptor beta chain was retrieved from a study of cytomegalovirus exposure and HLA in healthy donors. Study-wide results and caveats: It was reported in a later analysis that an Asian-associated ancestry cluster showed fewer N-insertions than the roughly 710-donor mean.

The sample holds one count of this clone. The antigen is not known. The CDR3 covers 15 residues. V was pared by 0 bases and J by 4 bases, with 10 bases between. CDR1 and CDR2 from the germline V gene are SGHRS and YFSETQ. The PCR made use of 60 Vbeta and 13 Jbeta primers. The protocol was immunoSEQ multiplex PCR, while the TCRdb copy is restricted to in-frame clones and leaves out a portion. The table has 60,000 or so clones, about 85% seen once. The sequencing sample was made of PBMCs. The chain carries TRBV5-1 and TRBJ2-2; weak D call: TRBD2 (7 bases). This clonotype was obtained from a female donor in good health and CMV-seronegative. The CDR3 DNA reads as TGCGCCAGCAGCTTGGACAGGGAGGGCACCGGGGAGCTGTTTTTT. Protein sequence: CASSLDREGTGELFF.